This TCR beta chain was retrieved from a study of blood T cell repertoires in COVID-19. Authors' methods: Amplified reference gene primers provided the basis for estimating nucleated cell counts. Produced via immunoSEQ multiplex PCR; TCRdb's table is partial and in-frame only. V, J and clone size are taken as reported in that table, and D and trimming were inferred from the DNA itself. The sample has around 420,000 clones, approximately 88% seen once; the top ten hold approximately 2.1%. Sequenced: PBMCs or T cells enriched from blood (not recorded which). The clonotype was recovered from a middle-aged woman with acute COVID-19.

The DNA of the CDR3 is TGTGCCTGGAGTGATCTATACTCCAAGCCCCAGCATTTT. Amino acids: CAWSDLYSKPQHF. The chain has TRBV30 and TRBJ1-5; D is undetermined. The CDR3 is 13 residues long. Trimming took 1 base from V and 8 from J, leaving 12 bases between them. The V gene's germline CDR1 is GTSNPN and CDR2 SVGIG (reference sequence). Drawing the rest from reference TRBV30 and TRBJ1-5, the complete variable domain is SQTIHQWPATLVQPVGSPLSLECTVEGTSNPNLYWYRQAAGRGLQLLFYSVGIGQISSEVPQNLSASRPQDRQFILSSKKLLLSDSGFYLCAWSDLYSKPQHFGDGTRLSIL.